Presented here are 3 T cell receptor beta chains from one specimen sequenced in a study of spatial heterogeneity in lung cancer. TCRdb passed the 5' RACE reads through MiXCR, listing each CDR3 protein once. This table holds approximately 11,000 distinct CDR3 sequences, 10% found once. The time point here: blood at routine non-recurrence follow-up after resection. The sequencing used PBMCs, collected at follow-up. These receptors all stem from a female donor with early-stage non-small cell lung cancer.

This clonotype was detected many times. The V call is TRBV12-3 or TRBV12-4, the J call TRBJ2-7; no reliable D call. V was trimmed by 2 bases and J by 4 bases, leaving 6 bases between them. CDR3 length: 12 amino acids. The CDR3 reads CASSLFGYEQYF. The CDR3 DNA reads as TGTGCCAGCAGTTTATTCGGGTACGAGCAGTACTTC.

This clonotype was counted at least ten times. The V gene is TRBV20-1, the J gene TRBJ1-1; TRBD1 is a possible D gene (6 bases). V lost 3 bases, J lost 0 bases, and 11 bases lay in between. CDR1 DFQATT and CDR2 SNEGSKA come from the germline V gene (reference sequence). The CDR3 is made up of 14 amino acids. This CDR3 is CSASTGSMNTEAFF. CDR3 in DNA: TGCAGTGCTAGTACAGGGTCAATGAACACTGAAGCTTTCTTT.

This clonotype has ten or more counts. The V call is TRBV7-9, the J call TRBJ1-2, with 7 bases that match TRBD1. The germline V gene encodes CDR1 SEHNR and CDR2 FQNEAQ (reference sequence). This CDR3 is built from 14 residues. V was clipped by 2 bases and J by 3 bases; unmatched bases: 3. The CDR3 region has the DNA TGTGCCAGCAGCTTAATGCAGGGGGACTATGGCTACACCTTC. Translated: CASSLMQGDYGYTF.